Below are 29 T cell receptor beta chains sequenced from a single sample in a study of T cell changes during pregnancy in multiple sclerosis. This table comes from immunoSEQ multiplex PCR, and its TCRdb copy is limited to in-frame clones, with some not included. This sample has 40,000 to 60,000 clones, with 90% to 95% found just once. This sample comprised CD4+ T cells from peripheral blood mononuclear cells, obtained in the first trimester of pregnancy. The source is a female donor with multiple sclerosis, enrolled in a pregnancy study.

CDR3 DNA: TGTGCCAGCAGCCGAGACGCGGCAGGGGGGCCGTATGGCTACACCTTC. It is translated as CASSRDAAGGPYGYTF. This sequence joins TRBV7-9 and TRBJ1-2; 7 bases are a match to TRBD1. CDR1 SEHNR and CDR2 FQNEAQ come from the germline V gene (reference sequence). With V trimmed by 5 bases and J by 5 bases, 14 bases remained unmatched. This CDR3 has 16 residues.

The gene calls are TRBV10-2 and TRBJ1-1; the D gene is possibly TRBD1 (6 bases). Germline V gene data show CDR1 as WSHSY and CDR2 as SAAADI. The CDR3 consists of 13 residues. The germline V and J ends were trimmed by 6 bases and 12 bases, with 20 bases remaining between them. As DNA, the CDR3 is TGCGCCAGCAGCCAGTTGGGGGGGCGCCAGCCTTTCTTT. This gives the protein CASSQLGGRQPFF.

The rearrangement uses TRBV6-5 and TRBJ1-1, with TRBD1 matching 8 bases. The germline CDR1 and CDR2 sequences are MNHEY and SVGAGI. The junction had 7 bases not matched to a gene; V was cut back by 7 bases and J by 3 bases. The CDR3 runs to 14 residues. The CDR3 DNA reads TGTGCCAGCAACCCCCAGACAGGGGACACTGAAGCTTTCTTT. Translated: CASNPQTGDTEAFF.

The rearrangement joins TRBV7-2 to TRBJ1-1; 10 bases are a match to TRBD1. This CDR3 is built from 15 residues. From germline, CDR1 is SGHTA and CDR2 FQGNSA. V trimming: 1 base; J trimming: 4 bases; junction bases outside the gene matches: 3. DNA for the CDR3: TGTGCCAGCAGCTTAGAGGGACAGGGGATCACTGAAGCTTTCTTT. Protein: CASSLEGQGITEAFF.

CDR3 nucleotide sequence: TGTGCCAGCAGCGCTAGCTCTCCCAATGAGCAGTTCTTC. Translation: CASSASSPNEQFF. This chain uses TRBV4-2 with TRBJ2-1; tentatively, D is TRBD2 (5 bases). The V gene lost 5 bases and the J gene lost 6 bases, with 11 bases spanning the gap. CDR1 is LGHNA, CDR2 YNFKEQ, per germline. The CDR3 is 13 amino acids.

V and J are TRBV11-3 and TRBJ2-1, with 7 bases matching TRBD1. J was trimmed by 6 bases and V by 1 base; bases with no gene match: 6. The CDR3 is 15 amino acids. Per germline, CDR1 SGHNT and CDR2 YENEEA. The CDR3 sequence is CASSLVTGAGNEQFF. For the CDR3, the DNA is TGTGCCAGCAGCTTAGTTACAGGGGCAGGCAATGAGCAGTTCTTC. Complete variable domain (other parts from reference TRBV11-3 and TRBJ2-1): EAGVVQSPRYKIIEKKQPVAFWCNPISGHNTLYWYLQNLGQGPELLIRYENEEAVDDSQLPKDRFSAERLKGVDSTLKIQPAELGDSAVYLCASSLVTGAGNEQFFGPGTRLTVL.

CDR3 DNA: TGTGCCAGCTCACCACAGACAGTCTCTGGAAACACCATATATTTT. Its translation is CASSPQTVSGNTIYF. The genes are TRBV18 and TRBJ1-3; D may be TRBD1 (5 bases). V lost 1 base and J lost 0, with 7 bases in between. The CDR3 loop spans 15 amino acids. CDR1 is KGHSH, CDR2 LQKENI, per germline.

The CDR3 region is CASSLGANTEAFF. The DNA for the CDR3 is TGTGCCAGCAGCTTAGGGGCGAACACTGAAGCTTTCTTT. The chain employs TRBV7-2 and TRBJ1-1, with unresolved D. Trimming cost V 1 base and J 1 base, with 4 bases left between them. The CDR3 contains 13 residues. Per germline, CDR1 SGHTA and CDR2 FQGNSA.

The V and J genes are TRBV27 and TRBJ1-6; D gene uncertain. Trimming shortened V by 2 bases and J by 10 bases, and 9 bases separated the two germline ends. The CDR3 is 13 amino acids. The germline CDR1 and CDR2 sequences are MNHEY and SMNVEV (reference sequence). As DNA, the CDR3 is TGTGCCAGCAGTTTAGGAGGGCCCTCACCCCTCCACTTT. Amino acid sequence: CASSLGGPSPLHF.

In this sample, this clone turned up once. V is TRBV5-4 and J is TRBJ2-7, with a possible D match to TRBD1 (6 bases). V lost 3 bases and J 6 bases, leaving 13 bases between the germline ends. This CDR3 has 13 residues. CDR1 is SGHNT, CDR2 YYREEE, per germline (reference sequence). The CDR3 loop reads CASSSAGVVEQYF. CDR3 DNA: TGTGCCAGCAGCTCTGCAGGGGTCGTCGAGCAGTACTTC.

V usage is TRBV5-1 and J usage is TRBJ2-1, with 12 bases identical to TRBD2. The CDR3 has 15 amino acids. CDR1 is SGHRS and CDR2 is YFSETQ in the germline V gene. V gave up 4 bases and J gave up 6 bases; unmatched junction bases: 5. The CDR3 region is CASSETSGGGNEQFF. The CDR3 DNA reads as TGCGCCAGCAGCGAGACTAGCGGGGGAGGCAATGAGCAGTTCTTC.

The chain uses TRBV5-4 and TRBJ1-1; maybe TRBD1 (6 bases). Trimming removed 5 bases at V and 2 bases at J, with 19 bases between. CDR3 length: 16 amino acids. Per germline, CDR1 SGHNT and CDR2 YYREEE (reference sequence). CDR3 sequence reads: CASRGQGPFANTEAFF. Here the CDR3 DNA reads TGTGCCAGCAGGGGGCAGGGGCCTTTTGCAAACACTGAAGCTTTCTTT. Full variable domain (rest looked up from reference TRBV5-4 and TRBJ1-1): ETGVTQSPTHLIKTRGQQVTLRCSSQSGHNTVSWYQQALGQGPQFIFQYYREEENGRGNFPPRFSGLQFPNYSSELNVNALELDDSALYLCASRGQGPFANTEAFFGQGTRLTVV.

The CDR3: CASSPGQGGYGYTF. CDR3 bases: TGTGCCAGCAGTCCGGGACAGGGTGGCTATGGCTACACCTTC. This chain uses TRBV6-1 with TRBJ1-2, with 9 bases that match TRBD1. This CDR3 is built from 14 residues. The V gene end was trimmed by 5 bases and the J gene end by 4 bases; junction bases not matched to a gene: 5. CDR1 MNHNS and CDR2 SASEGT come from the germline V gene.

J is TRBJ2-1 and V is TRBV6-4; the D gene is possibly TRBD2 (5 bases). V shed 6 bases and J shed 7 bases, with 13 bases lying between them. CDR1 and CDR2 (germline): MRHNA, SNTAGT. The CDR3 consists of 13 residues. The CDR3 coding sequence is TGTGCCAGCAGGGGTGGTAGCGAGAATGAGCAGTTCTTC. Protein: CASRGGSENEQFF.

V is TRBV7-9 and J is TRBJ1-1; the match to TRBD1 covers 9 bases. The CDR3 runs 15 residues. Germline-derived CDR1 and CDR2 are SEHNR and FQNEAQ (reference sequence). J gave up 1 base and V 5 bases, and 5 bases lay outside the gene matches. CDR3 in DNA: TGTGCCAGCAGCGCGAACAGGGGGCGGAACACTGAAGCTTTCTTT. Translated: CASSANRGRNTEAFF.

V and J are TRBV10-3 and TRBJ2-7; 9 nucleotides line up with TRBD1. Germline V gives CDR1 ENHRY, CDR2 SYGVKD. The CDR3 covers 13 residues. After removal of 11 bases from V and 6 bases from J, the junction contained 11 bases not matched to a gene. In DNA, the CDR3 is TGTGCCGCAGGGCCGGACAGGGGACGCGAGCAGTACTTC. It codes for CAAGPDRGREQYF.

The chain couples TRBV18 to TRBJ1-6; D may be TRBD1 (6 bases). CDR1 is KGHSH, CDR2 LQKENI, per germline. The CDR3 has 16 amino acids. V was trimmed by 1 base and J by 6 bases, leaving 13 bases between them. CDR3 DNA: TGTGCCAGCTCACCACTTCAAACAGGGCCTAATTCACCCCTCCACTTT. Protein: CASSPLQTGPNSPLHF.

This chain links TRBV11-2 with TRBJ1-4; 11 nucleotides match TRBD1. The V and J ends lost 4 bases and 8 bases, in that order; junction bases with no gene match: 6. This CDR3 has 15 residues. Per germline, CDR1 SGHAT and CDR2 FQNNGV. The CDR3 coding sequence is TGTGCCAGCAGCTCGCTGGACAGGGGGCACGAAAAACTGTTTTTT. Residues: CASSSLDRGHEKLFF.

The chain uses TRBV7-9 and TRBJ2-2; D is uncertain. Looked up from germline, CDR1 is SEHNR and CDR2 is FQNEAQ (reference sequence). The CDR3 is 17 residues long. Trimming pared 5 bases from V and 5 bases from J, leaving 21 bases between. Here the CDR3 DNA reads TGTGCCAGCAGCCAGAGCCCCAGCAGCGAGGTAACCGGGGAGCTGTTTTTT. Translation gives CASSQSPSSEVTGELFF.

The chain employs TRBV5-1 and TRBJ2-5, with TRBD1 as a possible D gene (5 bases). Trimming removed 0 bases from V and 9 bases from J, with 6 bases in between. CDR3 size: 11 residues. CDR1 SGHRS and CDR2 YFSETQ come from the germline V gene. This CDR3 is CASSLGGPQYF. CDR3 sequence (DNA): TGCGCCAGCAGCTTGGGGGGCCCCCAGTACTTC.

The chain links TRBV19 to TRBJ2-2; 8 positions match TRBD2. Trimming took 0 bases from V and 2 from J; bases not matched to a gene: 8. Per germline, CDR1 LNHDA and CDR2 SQIVND (reference sequence). The CDR3 length is 18 residues. The CDR3 DNA reads TGTGCCAGTAGTATAGACCTAACCGGGGGGGCTAACACCGGGGAGCTGTTTTTT. Its translation is CASSIDLTGGANTGELFF.

J is TRBJ2-5 and V is TRBV7-8; D is unclear. The CDR3 is 14 amino acids. V was clipped by 3 bases and J by 4 bases, with 12 bases between them. Germline assignment: CDR1 SGHVS and CDR2 FQNEAQ. CDR3 DNA: TGTGCCAGCAGCTTCGGTGGGTCAGGAGAGACCCAGTACTTC. Translating it yields CASSFGGSGETQYF.

This clone was counted only a few times. V is TRBV29-1 and J is TRBJ2-5; TRBD2 matches at 9 bases. The CDR3 spans 14 residues. Germline CDR1 is SQVTM and CDR2 is ANQGSEA. The CDR3 sequence: CSGRGGGGPETQYF. CDR3 in DNA: TGCAGTGGCCGCGGCGGGGGGGGCCCTGAGACCCAGTACTTC. Full variable domain (rest looked up from reference TRBV29-1 and TRBJ2-5): SAVISQKPSRDICQRGTSLTIQCQVDSQVTMMFWYRQQPGQSLTLIATANQGSEATYESGFVIDKFPISRPNLTFSTLTVSNMSPEDSSIYLCSGRGGGGPETQYFGPGTRLLVL.

This rearrangement joins TRBV12-5 to TRBJ2-5, with 10 bases that match TRBD2. The CDR3 runs to 17 residues. Germline CDR1 and CDR2: LGHNT and FRNRAP. Unmatched junction bases numbered 13, after V lost 4 bases and J lost 5 bases. CDR3 residues: CASGSRLSGGVRETQYF. The CDR3 DNA reads TGTGCTAGTGGTTCCCGTCTAAGCGGGGGGGTTCGGGAGACCCAGTACTTC.

This chain uses TRBV19 with TRBJ2-1; 10 bases match TRBD2. Germline V CDR1 and CDR2: LNHDA, SQIVND (reference sequence). This CDR3 has 17 residues. V shed 5 bases and J 6 bases; nucleotides not matched to a gene: 13. As DNA, the CDR3 is TGTGCCAGTAGTCCGCCTAGCGGGGGCTTCCTTCCCAATGAGCAGTTCTTC. This encodes CASSPPSGGFLPNEQFF.

This sequence joins TRBV7-6 and TRBJ2-7; a weak D match, TRBD1 (6 bases). CDR1 SGHVS and CDR2 FNYEAQ come from the germline V gene. CDR3 size: 15 residues. Deletions cut 5 bases from V and 1 base from J, with 15 bases between. CDR3 nucleotides: TGTGCCAGCAGCGTATCCGGGACACTTTCCTACGAGCAGTACTTC. Translation gives CASSVSGTLSYEQYF.

The chain joins TRBV5-6 to TRBJ2-7; 9 bases are shared with TRBD1. Germline CDR1 SGHDT, CDR2 YYEEEE. The CDR3 has 16 residues. The V gene end was trimmed by 3 bases and the J gene end by 3 bases; junction bases not matched to a gene: 10. The CDR3 spells CASSSGTGTLIYEQYF. Here the CDR3 DNA reads TGTGCCAGCAGCTCCGGGACAGGGACTTTAATCTACGAGCAGTACTTC. Combining the CDR3 with reference TRBV5-6 and TRBJ2-7 gives the whole variable domain DAGVTQSPTHLIKTRGQQVTLRCSPKSGHDTVSWYQQALGQGPQFIFQYYEEEERQRGNFPDRFSGHQFPNYSSELNVNALLLGDSALYLCASSSGTGTLIYEQYFGPGTRLTVT.

CDR3 bases: TGTGCCAGCAGCGTATTCGGGGGAGCTTGGGAGACCCAGTACTTC. Translated: CASSVFGGAWETQYF. The chain has TRBV9 and TRBJ2-5; a possible D gene is TRBD2 (6 bases). In germline, CDR1 is SGDLS, CDR2 YYNGEE. This CDR3 is 15 amino acids long. V lost 1 base and J lost 5, with 15 bases in between.

V is TRBV7-3 and J is TRBJ2-1, with 10 bases fitting TRBD2. This CDR3 has 13 amino acids. Trimming removed 6 bases from V and 7 bases from J; junction bases left unmatched: 3. Germline assignment: CDR1 SGHTA and CDR2 FQGTGA. This CDR3 is CASRKTSGNEQFF. DNA for the CDR3: TGTGCCAGCAGGAAGACTAGCGGGAATGAGCAGTTCTTC.